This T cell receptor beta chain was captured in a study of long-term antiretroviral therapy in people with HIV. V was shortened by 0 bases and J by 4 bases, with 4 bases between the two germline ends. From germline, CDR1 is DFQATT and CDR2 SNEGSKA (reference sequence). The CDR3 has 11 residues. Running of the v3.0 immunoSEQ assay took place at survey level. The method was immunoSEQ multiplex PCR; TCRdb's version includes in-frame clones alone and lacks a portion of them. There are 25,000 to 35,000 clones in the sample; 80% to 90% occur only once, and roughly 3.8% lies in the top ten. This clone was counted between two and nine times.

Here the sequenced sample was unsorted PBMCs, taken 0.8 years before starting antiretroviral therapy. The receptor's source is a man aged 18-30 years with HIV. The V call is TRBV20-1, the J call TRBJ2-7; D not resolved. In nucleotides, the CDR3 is TGCAGTGCTAGAGATCTTTACGAGCAGTACTTC. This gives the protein CSARDLYEQYF.